The sequence of this T cell receptor beta chain was determined in a study of blood T cell repertoires in COVID-19. Study-level information: The origin of the acute and convalescent COVID-19 samples was the United States, Italy and Spain. Sample material is recorded as cDNA or gDNA derived from T cells, B-cell-depleted T cells, or PBMCs.

Germline V CDR1 and CDR2: SGHVS, FQNEAQ. The CDR3 has 17 residues. The V gene lost 4 bases and the J gene lost 1 base, with 17 bases spanning the gap. The table lists this clone with a count of one. The assay was immunoSEQ multiplex PCR, and TCRdb's table has in-frame clones only and misses some. This sample has roughly 68,000 clones, with 82% found just once. Sequenced sample: peripheral blood. The sequence was collected from a man older than 75 with active COVID-19. The chain employs TRBV7-8 and TRBJ1-5; D is perhaps TRBD1 (6 bases). CDR3 bases: TGTGCCAGCAGCTCCAGAATTATAGGGGGAAGCAATCAGCCCCAGCATTTT. Its translation: CASSSRIIGGSNQPQHF.